This T cell receptor (beta chain) came from a study of CD8+ T cells in alopecia areata. The study, taken as a whole, reports: Clonality was higher in lesional than normal scalp, especially in alopecia totalis/universalis.

The CDR3 extends over 13 amino acids. The V end was cut by 4 bases, the J end by 4 bases, with 10 bases between. The germline gives CDR1 GTSNPN, CDR2 SVGIG (reference sequence). This clone has more than one count but fewer than ten. The antigen is unknown. Punch biopsies of lesional scalp, plus peripheral blood, were taken from alopecia areata patients. Cell sorting was applied to PBMCs, and CD4+ and CD8+ T cells were collected. In each case, RNA was isolated and then reverse transcribed into cDNA as the sequencing template. The data were produced by immunoSEQ multiplex PCR, yet TCRdb's version contains in-frame clones alone and is incomplete. This sample has 140,000 to 150,000 clones, with 51% found just once.

The sequence came from a human donor with alopecia areata. This material consisted of CD4+ T cells sorted from blood, taken at week 0. The rearrangement joins TRBV30 to TRBJ2-2; D may be TRBD2 (5 bases). CDR3 residues: CAWNVGVTGELFF. CDR3 DNA: TGTGCCTGGAATGTCGGGGTCACCGGGGAGCTGTTTTTT.